This T cell receptor beta chain emerged from a study of cytomegalovirus exposure and HLA in healthy donors. There are 15 residues in the CDR3. CDR1 is SGHTA and CDR2 is FQGNSA in the germline V gene. V shed 1 base, J shed 5 bases, and the junction held 7 bases outside the gene matches. The PCR made use of 60 Vbeta and 13 Jbeta primers. Libraries were prepared by immunoSEQ multiplex PCR; TCRdb keeps only in-frame clonotypes and omits some of them. The sample lists under 200,000 clones; 75% to 85% were seen once. The sample consisted of PBMCs. The gene calls are TRBV7-2 and TRBJ1-1; 7 bases line up with TRBD1. This TCR was sampled from a man in his forties or fifties in good health and CMV-seropositive. The CDR3 spells CASSLVGGGETEAFF. The DNA of the CDR3 is TGTGCCAGCAGCTTAGTTGGAGGGGGCGAGACTGAAGCTTTCTTT.